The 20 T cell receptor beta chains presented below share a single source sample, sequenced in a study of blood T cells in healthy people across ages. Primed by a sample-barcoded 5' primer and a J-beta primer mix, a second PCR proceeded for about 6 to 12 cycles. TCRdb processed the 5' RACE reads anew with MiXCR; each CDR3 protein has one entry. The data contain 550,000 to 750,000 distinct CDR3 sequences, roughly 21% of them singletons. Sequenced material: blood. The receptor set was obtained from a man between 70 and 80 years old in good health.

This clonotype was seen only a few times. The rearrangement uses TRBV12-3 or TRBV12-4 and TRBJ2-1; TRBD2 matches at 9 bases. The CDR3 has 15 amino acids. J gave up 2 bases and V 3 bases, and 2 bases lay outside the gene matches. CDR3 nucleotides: TGTGCCAGCAGTTTCGGCGGGAGGGCCTACAATGAGCAGTTCTTC. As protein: CASSFGGRAYNEQFF.

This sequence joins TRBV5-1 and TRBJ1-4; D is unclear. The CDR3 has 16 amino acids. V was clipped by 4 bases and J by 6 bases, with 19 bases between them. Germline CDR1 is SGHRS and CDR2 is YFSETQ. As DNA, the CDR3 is TGCGCCAGCAGCACTGGGAGCCGGGCGAGGGATGAAAAACTGTTTTTT. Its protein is CASSTGSRARDEKLFF.

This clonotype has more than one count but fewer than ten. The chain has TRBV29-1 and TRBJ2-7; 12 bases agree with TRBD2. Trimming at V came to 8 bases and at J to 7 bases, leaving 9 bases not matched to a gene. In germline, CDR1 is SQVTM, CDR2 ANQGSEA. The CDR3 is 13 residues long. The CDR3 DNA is TGCAGCATGAGACTAGCGGGAGTGGGGGAGCAGTACTTC. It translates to CSMRLAGVGEQYF.

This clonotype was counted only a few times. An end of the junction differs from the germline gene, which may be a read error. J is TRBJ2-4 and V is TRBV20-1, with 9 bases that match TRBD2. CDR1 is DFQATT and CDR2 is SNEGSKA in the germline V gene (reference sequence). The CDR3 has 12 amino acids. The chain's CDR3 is CGGGSGRYIQYF. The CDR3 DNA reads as TGTGGAGGGGGTAGCGGGAGATACATTCAGTACTTC.

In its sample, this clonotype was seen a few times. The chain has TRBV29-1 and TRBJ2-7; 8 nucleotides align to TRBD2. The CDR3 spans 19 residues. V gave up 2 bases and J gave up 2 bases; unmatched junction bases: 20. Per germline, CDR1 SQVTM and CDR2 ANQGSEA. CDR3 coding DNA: TGCAGCGTTGAAACACAGAAGAACCTAGCGGGCGGCTTTACCTACGAGCAGTACTTC. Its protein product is CSVETQKNLAGGFTYEQYF.

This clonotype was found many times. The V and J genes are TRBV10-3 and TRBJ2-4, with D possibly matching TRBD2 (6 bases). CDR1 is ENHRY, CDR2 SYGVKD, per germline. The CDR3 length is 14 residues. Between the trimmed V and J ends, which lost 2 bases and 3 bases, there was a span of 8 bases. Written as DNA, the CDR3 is TGTGCCATCAGTGAGGGAGGGGACAAAAACATTCAGTACTTC. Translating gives CAISEGGDKNIQYF.

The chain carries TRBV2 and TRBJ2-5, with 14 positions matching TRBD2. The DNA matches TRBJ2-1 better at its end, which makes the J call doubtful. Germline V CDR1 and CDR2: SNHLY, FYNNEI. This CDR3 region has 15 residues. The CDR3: CASRGLAGGGNEQFF. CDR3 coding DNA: TGTGCCAGCCGAGGACTAGCGGGGGGAGGGAATGAGCAGTTCTTC.

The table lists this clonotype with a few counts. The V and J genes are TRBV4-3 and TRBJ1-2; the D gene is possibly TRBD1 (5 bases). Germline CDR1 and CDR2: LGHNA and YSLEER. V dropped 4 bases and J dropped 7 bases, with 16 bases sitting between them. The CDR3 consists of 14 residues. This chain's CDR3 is CASSLGGQPGGYTF. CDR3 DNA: TGCGCCAGCAGCCTCGGGGGTCAACCAGGTGGCTACACCTTC.

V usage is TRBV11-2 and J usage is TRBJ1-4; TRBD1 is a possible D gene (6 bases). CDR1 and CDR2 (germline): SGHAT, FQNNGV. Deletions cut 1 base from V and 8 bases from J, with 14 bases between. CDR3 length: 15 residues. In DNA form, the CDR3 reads TGTGCCAGCAGCTTAGGTGATAGGGGGAGCGAAAAACTGTTTTTT. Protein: CASSLGDRGSEKLFF.

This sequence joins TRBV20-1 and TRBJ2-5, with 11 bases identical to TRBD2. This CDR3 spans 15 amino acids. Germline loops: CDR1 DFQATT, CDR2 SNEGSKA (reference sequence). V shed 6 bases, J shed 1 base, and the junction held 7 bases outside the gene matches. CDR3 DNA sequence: TGCAGTGCCGTGAGACTAGCGGGGTCCCAAGAGACCCAGTACTTC. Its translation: CSAVRLAGSQETQYF.

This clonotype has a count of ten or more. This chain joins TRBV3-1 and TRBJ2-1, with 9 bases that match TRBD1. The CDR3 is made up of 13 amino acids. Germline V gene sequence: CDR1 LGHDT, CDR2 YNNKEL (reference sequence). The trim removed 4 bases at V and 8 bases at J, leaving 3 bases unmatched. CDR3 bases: TGTGCCAGCAGCCGAACAGGGGGCGATGAGCAGTTCTTC. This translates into CASSRTGGDEQFF.

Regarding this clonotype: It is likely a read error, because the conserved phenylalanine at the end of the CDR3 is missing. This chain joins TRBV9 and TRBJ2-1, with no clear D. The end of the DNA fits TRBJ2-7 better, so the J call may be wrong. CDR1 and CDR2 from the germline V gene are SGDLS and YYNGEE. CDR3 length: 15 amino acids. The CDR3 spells CASSVAVVGVYEQYL. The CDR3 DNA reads TGTGCCAGCAGCGTAGCTGTCGTTGGGGTCTACGAGCAGTACCTC.

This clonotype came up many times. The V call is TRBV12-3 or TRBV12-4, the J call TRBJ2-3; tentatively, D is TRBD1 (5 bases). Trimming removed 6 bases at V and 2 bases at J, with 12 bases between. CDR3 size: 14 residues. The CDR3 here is CASSPGRFTDTQYF. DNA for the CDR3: TGTGCCAGCAGCCCAGGGCGATTCACAGATACGCAGTATTTT.

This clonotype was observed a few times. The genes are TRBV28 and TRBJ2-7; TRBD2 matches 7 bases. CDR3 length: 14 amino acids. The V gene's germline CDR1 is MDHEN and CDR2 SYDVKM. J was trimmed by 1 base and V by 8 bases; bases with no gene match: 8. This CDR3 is CASATGLPSYEQYF. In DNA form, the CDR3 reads TGTGCCAGCGCCACGGGACTACCATCCTACGAGCAGTACTTC. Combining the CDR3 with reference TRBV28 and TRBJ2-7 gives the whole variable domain DVKVTQSSRYLVKRTGEKVFLECVQDMDHENMFWYRQDPGLGLRLIYFSYDVKMKEKGDIPEGYSVSREKKERFSLILESASTNQTSMYLCASATGLPSYEQYFGPGTRLTVT.

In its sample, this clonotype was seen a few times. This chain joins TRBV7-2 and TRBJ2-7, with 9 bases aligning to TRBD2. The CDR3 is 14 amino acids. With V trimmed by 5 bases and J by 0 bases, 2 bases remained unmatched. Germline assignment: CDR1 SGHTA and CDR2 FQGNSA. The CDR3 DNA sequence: TGTGCCAGCAGCGCTAGCGGGGCCTCCTACGAGCAGTACTTC. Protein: CASSASGASYEQYF.

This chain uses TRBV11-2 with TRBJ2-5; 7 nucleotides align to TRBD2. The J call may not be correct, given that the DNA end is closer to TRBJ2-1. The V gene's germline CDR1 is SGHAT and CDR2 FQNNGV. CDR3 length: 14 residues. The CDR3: CASSLVLAGNEQFF. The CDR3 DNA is TGTGCCAGCAGCTTAGTATTAGCGGGTAATGAGCAGTTCTTC.

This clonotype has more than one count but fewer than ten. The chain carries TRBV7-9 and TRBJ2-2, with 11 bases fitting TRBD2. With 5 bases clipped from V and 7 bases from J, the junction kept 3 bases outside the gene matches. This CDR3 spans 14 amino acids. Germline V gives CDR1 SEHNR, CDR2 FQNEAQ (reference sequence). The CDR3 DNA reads TGTGCCAGCAGCCAGACTAGCGGGAACGGGGAGCTGTTTTTT. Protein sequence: CASSQTSGNGELFF.

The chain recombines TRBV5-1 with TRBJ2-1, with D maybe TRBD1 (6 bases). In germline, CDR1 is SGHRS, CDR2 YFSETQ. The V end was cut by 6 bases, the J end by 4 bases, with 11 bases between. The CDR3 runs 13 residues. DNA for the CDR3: TGCGCCAGCATTGGGACAACTTACAATGAGCAGTTCTTC. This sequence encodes CASIGTTYNEQFF.

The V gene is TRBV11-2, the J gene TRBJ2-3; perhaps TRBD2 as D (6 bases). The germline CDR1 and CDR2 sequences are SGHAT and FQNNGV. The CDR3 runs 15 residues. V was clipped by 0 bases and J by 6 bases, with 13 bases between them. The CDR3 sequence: CASSLEGRTRDTQYF. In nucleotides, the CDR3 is TGTGCCAGCAGCTTAGAAGGGAGGACCCGGGATACGCAGTATTTT.

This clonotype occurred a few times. The CDR3 here is CASSLLSGGELFF. As DNA, the CDR3 is TGTGCCAGCAGCTTATTGTCCGGAGGGGAGCTGTTTTTT. This chain uses TRBV7-3 with TRBJ2-2; D gene ambiguous. CDR1 is SGHTA, CDR2 FQGTGA, per germline. V was pared by 2 bases and J by 8 bases, with 9 bases between. The CDR3 has 13 residues.